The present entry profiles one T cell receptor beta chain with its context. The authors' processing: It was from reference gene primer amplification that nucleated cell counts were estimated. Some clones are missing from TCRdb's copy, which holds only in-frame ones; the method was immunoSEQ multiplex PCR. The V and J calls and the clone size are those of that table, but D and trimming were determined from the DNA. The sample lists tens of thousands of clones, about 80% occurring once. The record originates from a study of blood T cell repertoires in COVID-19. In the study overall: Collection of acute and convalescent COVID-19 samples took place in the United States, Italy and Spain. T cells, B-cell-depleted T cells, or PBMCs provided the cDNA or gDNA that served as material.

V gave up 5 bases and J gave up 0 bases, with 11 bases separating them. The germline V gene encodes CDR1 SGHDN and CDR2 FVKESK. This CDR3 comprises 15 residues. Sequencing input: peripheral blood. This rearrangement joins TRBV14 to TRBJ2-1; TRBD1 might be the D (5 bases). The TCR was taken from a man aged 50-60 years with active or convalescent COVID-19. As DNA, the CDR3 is TGTGCCAGCAGCACCAGGGTCTACTCCTACAATGAGCAGTTCTTC. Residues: CASSTRVYSYNEQFF.